What follows are 30 T cell receptor beta chains derived from one specimen sequenced in a study of glioma-infiltrating T cells. Amplification of TCR alpha and beta CDR3 regions from RNA used iRepertoire nested multiplex PCR. Each CDR3 protein is one row after TCRdb ran MiXCR on the multiplex PCR reads. Among around 350,000 distinct CDR3 sequences listed, 35% to 45% were seen once. The sample taken for sequencing was glioma tissue, nonneoplastic brain tissue, or PBMCs (not recorded which). These receptors were taken from a human donor with low-grade glioma or glioblastoma, undergoing nonglioma brain surgery, or in good health (not recorded which).

There are many counts of this clonotype. The V call is TRBV27, the J call TRBJ2-1; D remains unclear. Germline CDR1 is MNHEY and CDR2 is SMNVEV (reference sequence). Trimming left V 6 bases short and J 10 bases short, with 4 bases between. The CDR3 spans 9 residues. The CDR3 coding sequence is TGTGCCAGCAGGAGGGAGCAGTTCTTC. It encodes CASRREQFF.

The rearrangement links TRBV27 to TRBJ2-1; 10 bases agree with TRBD2. The CDR3 is made up of 16 amino acids. V lost 6 bases and J lost 6; bases outside the gene matches: 11. From germline, CDR1 is MNHEY and CDR2 SMNVEV (reference sequence). The chain's CDR3 is CASSSLGLAAVNEQFF. As DNA, the CDR3 is TGTGCCAGCAGCTCTCTAGGACTAGCGGCTGTCAATGAGCAGTTCTTC.

This clonotype has ten or more counts. The chain is built from TRBV6-2 or TRBV6-3 and TRBJ1-1, with TRBD1 as a possible D gene (5 bases). Germline CDR1 reads MNHEY; CDR2 reads SVGEGT. V was trimmed by 1 base and J by 6 bases, leaving 15 bases between them. The CDR3 has 15 amino acids. The CDR3 region has the DNA TGTGCCAGCAGTTACTTGGGCAGGGTAGTTGCTGAAGCTTTCTTT. This sequence encodes CASSYLGRVVAEAFF.

This clonotype has a handful of counts. The chain is built from TRBV5-4 and TRBJ1-4; 8 bases match TRBD1. The CDR3 contains 16 residues. Germline-derived CDR1 and CDR2 are SGHNT and YYREEE (reference sequence). Trimming took 4 bases from V and 6 from J; bases not matched to a gene: 11. In DNA form, the CDR3 reads TGTGCCAGCAGCATCACCCGGACAGGGTTGGATGAAAAACTGTTTTTT. Its protein product is CASSITRTGLDEKLFF. The whole variable domain, filled in from reference TRBV5-4 and TRBJ1-4, reads ETGVTQSPTHLIKTRGQQVTLRCSSQSGHNTVSWYQQALGQGPQFIFQYYREEENGRGNFPPRFSGLQFPNYSSELNVNALELDDSALYLCASSITRTGLDEKLFFGSGTQLSVL.

This clonotype came up many times. This chain connects TRBV6-2 or TRBV6-3 to TRBJ2-5; 7 bases align to TRBD2. Germline assignment: CDR1 MNHEY and CDR2 SVGEGT. The CDR3 length is 15 residues. Trimming at V came to 0 bases and at J to 3 bases, leaving 4 bases not matched to a gene. CDR3: CASSYSTGGKETQYF. The CDR3 DNA sequence: TGTGCCAGCAGTTACTCGACGGGGGGAAAAGAGACCCAGTACTTC.

For this clonotype: The CDR3 does not end in the conserved phenylalanine or tryptophan, so this is likely a read error. The chain joins TRBV4-1 to TRBJ2-3, with 10 bases matching TRBD2. After removal of 3 bases from V and 6 bases from J, the junction contained 6 bases not matched to a gene. This CDR3 contains 15 residues. Per the germline V gene, CDR1 is MGHRA and CDR2 is YSYEKL. Here the CDR3 reads CASSQLAGGRDTQYL. The CDR3 nucleotides read TGCGCCAGCAGCCAGTTAGCGGGAGGCCGGGATACGCAGTATCTT.

The CDR3 region has the DNA TGCAGTGCTTCCCGGACTAGCCCTAGCGTCCATGAGCAGTTCTTC. Protein sequence: CSASRTSPSVHEQFF. The V gene is TRBV20-1, the J gene TRBJ2-1, with 8 bases that match TRBD2. Germline V gene sequence: CDR1 DFQATT, CDR2 SNEGSKA (reference sequence). This CDR3 region has 15 residues. Unmatched junction bases numbered 14, after V lost 5 bases and J lost 8 bases.

The V and J genes are TRBV3-1 and TRBJ1-5; TRBD1 is a possible D gene (6 bases). Trimming removed 0 bases from V and 7 bases from J, with 13 bases in between. Germline CDR1 is LGHDT and CDR2 is YNNKEL (reference sequence). The CDR3 totals 15 residues. The CDR3, as DNA: TGTGCCAGCAGCCAAGACACAGGGCTGGGGCAGCCCCAGCATTTT. Its translation: CASSQDTGLGQPQHF.

As regards this clonotype: A much larger clone lies one base from this, so it may be a read error. This sequence joins TRBV7-8 and TRBJ2-1; 7 bases line up with TRBD1. Germline CDR1 reads SGHVS; CDR2 reads FQNEAQ. V lost 3 bases, J lost 4 bases, and 3 bases stayed unmatched. This CDR3 has 14 amino acids. The CDR3 sequence: CASSFDRVYNEQFF. The CDR3 DNA sequence: TGTGCCAGCAGCTTCGACAGGGTGTACAATGAGCAGTTCTTC.

As to this clonotype: A read error is possible here, since a much larger clone lies one base away. This chain connects TRBV10-3 to TRBJ1-1; D is undetermined. This CDR3 is 15 amino acids long. The germline CDR1 and CDR2 sequences are ENHRY and SYGVKD. V was trimmed by 0 bases and J by 6 bases, leaving 14 bases between them. The CDR3 spells CAISESAVDNAEAFF. CDR3 nucleotide sequence: TGTGCCATCAGTGAGTCGGCTGTCGATAACGCTGAAGCTTTCTTT.

The table lists this clonotype with many counts. This chain joins TRBV6-1 and TRBJ1-2, with TRBD1 identical over 7 bases. The CDR3 contains 16 residues. Germline values: CDR1 MNHNS, CDR2 SASEGT. Germline trimming cut 5 bases from V and 1 base from J; bases unmatched to any gene: 10. CDR3 nucleotides: TGTGCCAGCAGTAATCCAGGGGGACGGTTTAACTATGGCTACACCTTC. Its protein product is CASSNPGGRFNYGYTF.

This clonotype turned up a few times. The chain is built from TRBV20-1 and TRBJ1-1; a possible D gene is TRBD1 (5 bases). The CDR3 is 14 amino acids. Germline V lookup: CDR1 DFQATT, CDR2 SNEGSKA (reference sequence). V lost 1 base and J 4 bases, leaving 13 bases between the germline ends. CDR3 amino acids: CSARVRGIRTEAFF. CDR3 sequence (DNA): TGCAGTGCTAGAGTAAGGGGTATTCGCACTGAAGCTTTCTTT.

This clonotype has at least ten counts. The V and J genes are TRBV28 and TRBJ2-7, with D unresolved. This CDR3 region has 12 residues. Germline CDR1 MDHEN, CDR2 SYDVKM. The V end was cut by 6 bases, the J end by 3 bases, with 9 bases between. The CDR3 DNA reads TGTGCCAGCAGGGCACCAAGCTACGAGCAGTACTTC. Its translation: CASRAPSYEQYF.

This clonotype was recorded at least ten times. This rearrangement joins TRBV15 to TRBJ2-1, with 10 bases that match TRBD2. CDR3 length equals 14 residues. V gave up 3 bases and J gave up 7 bases; unmatched junction bases: 3. Germline V gene sequence: CDR1 LNHNV, CDR2 YYDKDF (reference sequence). In DNA, the CDR3 is TGTGCCACCAGCAGGGCTAGCGGGAGTAATGAGCAGTTCTTC. It encodes CATSRASGSNEQFF.

The rearrangement uses TRBV6-4 and TRBJ1-2, with 10 bases fitting TRBD1. This CDR3 is built from 15 residues. Germline assignment: CDR1 MRHNA and CDR2 SNTAGT. After removal of 6 bases from V and 7 bases from J, the junction contained 11 bases not matched to a gene. The CDR3 here is CASSAYPGQGLGYTF. As DNA, the CDR3 is TGTGCCAGCAGCGCTTACCCGGGACAGGGGCTTGGCTACACCTTC.

The rearrangement links TRBV4-3 to TRBJ1-2; D gene unclear. The germline gives CDR1 LGHNA, CDR2 YSLEER. This CDR3 contains 15 residues. Trimming pared 0 bases from V and 2 bases from J, leaving 10 bases between. CDR3 coding DNA: TGCGCCAGCAGCCAAGACGGGCAAAACAACTATGGCTACACCTTC. Protein product: CASSQDGQNNYGYTF.

Concerning this clonotype itself: A read error is possible here, since a much larger clone lies one base away. The chain joins TRBV27 to TRBJ1-2, with D tentatively TRBD1 (5 bases). Deletions cut 7 bases from V and 4 bases from J, with 16 bases between. Looked up from germline, CDR1 is MNHEY and CDR2 is SMNVEV (reference sequence). CDR3 length: 14 residues. CDR3 region: CASTPNDRPYGYTF. The DNA of the CDR3 is TGTGCCAGCACACCCAACGACAGACCCTATGGCTACACCTTC.

The V and J genes are TRBV5-4 and TRBJ2-1; D gene unclear. The last part of the DNA fits TRBJ2-7 better; the J call may be wrong. This CDR3 has 15 residues. Per germline, CDR1 SGHNT and CDR2 YYREEE (reference sequence). The CDR3 nucleotides read TGTGCCAGCAGCTTGGGCAGCGCAAACTCCTACGAGCAGTACTTC. Protein: CASSLGSANSYEQYF.

This clonotype was seen at least ten times. The chain is built from TRBV28 and TRBJ1-1; no firm D call. V shed 5 bases and J shed 4 bases, with 8 bases lying between them. The CDR3 runs to 12 residues. Germline V CDR1 and CDR2: MDHEN, SYDVKM. The CDR3 protein is CASSRWSTEAFF. The CDR3 DNA sequence: TGTGCCAGCAGTCGATGGTCCACTGAAGCTTTCTTT.

As concerns this clonotype: Possible read error: a much larger clone is one base away. The chain carries TRBV28 and TRBJ1-5; D uncertain. Germline CDR1 reads MDHEN; CDR2 reads SYDVKM. The CDR3 is made up of 16 amino acids. V was cut by 5 bases and J by 0 bases, with 14 bases left in between. The DNA of the CDR3 is TGTGCCAGCAGTAGCGACCGCCGAGATAGCAATCAGCCCCAGCATTTT. Protein: CASSSDRRDSNQPQHF.

This clonotype was recorded many times. V gene TRBV7-2 combines with J gene TRBJ2-7; 11 bases are a match to TRBD2. Germline CDR1 reads SGHTA; CDR2 reads FQGNSA. Trimming removed 6 bases from V and 2 bases from J; junction bases left unmatched: 3. The CDR3 loop spans 14 amino acids. DNA for the CDR3: TGTGCCAGCAGTTGGACTAGCGGGCCCTACGAGCAGTACTTC. This sequence encodes CASSWTSGPYEQYF. Variable domain in full (rest from reference TRBV7-2 and TRBJ2-7): GAGVSQSPSNKVTEKGKDVELRCDPISGHTALYWYRQSLGQGLEFLIYFQGNSAPDKSGLPSDRFSAERTGGSVSTLTIQRTQQEDSAVYLCASSWTSGPYEQYFGPGTRLTVT.

Regarding this clonotype: This could be a read error, since a much larger clone is one nucleotide away. The genes are TRBV28 and TRBJ1-6; D is uncertain. The CDR3 covers 14 residues. Germline-derived CDR1 and CDR2 are MDHEN and SYDVKM. The CDR3: CASGFISQNSPLHF. CDR3 DNA sequence: TGTGCCAGCGGTTTTATCAGTCAAAATTCACCCCTCCACTTT.

V usage is TRBV12-5 and J usage is TRBJ2-1; D is unclear. Gene TRBJ2-7 matches the end of the DNA better, so the J call may be wrong. The CDR3 is 15 residues long. Germline V gene lookup returns CDR1 LGHNT and CDR2 FRNRAP. The CDR3 nucleotides are TGTGCTAGTGGTCTTACTCCAACCGGCTACAATGAGCAGTACTTC. Translated, it gives CASGLTPTGYNEQYF.

The genes are TRBV4-2 and TRBJ2-7; 10 nucleotides align to TRBD1. With 1 base clipped from V and 3 bases from J, the junction kept 6 bases outside the gene matches. There are 16 residues in the CDR3. Germline V lookup: CDR1 LGHNA, CDR2 YNFKEQ. The DNA for the CDR3 is TGTGCCAGCAGCCAAGTCGGTGGACAGGGGGGCTACGAGCAGTACTTC. Its translation is CASSQVGGQGGYEQYF.

This clonotype was observed a handful of times. This chain uses TRBV7-2 with TRBJ2-6, with D tentatively TRBD1 or TRBD2 (5 bases each). Germline lookup yields CDR1 SGHTA and CDR2 FQGNSA. The ends were cut back, 5 bases at V and 0 bases at J, with 14 bases in the middle. This CDR3 region has 17 residues. The CDR3 bases are TGTGCCAGCAGCGGGGGAAGCCCGCACTCTGGGGCCAACGTCCTGACTTTC. It translates to CASSGGSPHSGANVLTF.

Ten or more counts support this clonotype. The rearrangement joins TRBV20-1 to TRBJ1-2; a possible D gene is TRBD1 (5 bases). The V and J ends lost 2 bases and 6 bases respectively, with 13 bases between them. Per germline, CDR1 DFQATT and CDR2 SNEGSKA (reference sequence). This CDR3 has 13 residues. The CDR3 here is CSARTGQGDGYTF. CDR3 DNA: TGCAGTGCTAGAACAGGACAAGGGGATGGCTACACCTTC.

This clonotype was counted between two and nine times. The gene calls are TRBV4-3 and TRBJ2-1, with 8 bases matching TRBD2. J gave up 3 bases and V 4 bases, and 11 bases lay outside the gene matches. This CDR3 is 17 amino acids long. The germline gives CDR1 LGHNA, CDR2 YSLEER. The CDR3 protein is CASSLVSGGLSYNEQFF. The DNA of the CDR3 is TGCGCCAGCAGCCTTGTATCGGGGGGGCTTAGCTACAATGAGCAGTTCTTC.

The rearrangement uses TRBV4-2 and TRBJ2-1; 7 nucleotides line up with TRBD2. V was pared by 7 bases and J by 3 bases, with 9 bases of the junction left unmatched. Germline V gives CDR1 LGHNA, CDR2 YNFKEQ. CDR3 length: 15 amino acids. CDR3 region: CASTGGGEGYNEQFF. CDR3 DNA: TGTGCCAGCACCGGTGGGGGGGAAGGCTACAATGAGCAGTTCTTC.

Concerning this clonotype itself: A junction boundary mismatches the germline segment, possibly from a read error. The gene calls are TRBV11-2 and TRBJ1-2, with TRBD1 matching 7 bases. This CDR3 spans 14 amino acids. The germline V gene has CDR1 SGHAT and CDR2 FQNNGV. CDR3 DNA sequence: TGTTCCAGCAGCTTAGATCCGACAGGGAGCGGCTACACCTTC. Translating gives CSSSLDPTGSGYTF.

This clonotype was recorded at least ten times. One junction end does not reproduce the germline sequence, and a read error may be involved. The chain couples TRBV6-1 to TRBJ1-5; 8 bases are a match to TRBD1. CDR1 and CDR2 (germline): MNHNS, SASEGT. This CDR3 is 19 amino acids long. CDR3 sequence: CASRDRDGSLYYSSQPQHF. CDR3 sequence (DNA): TGTGCCAGCAGGGACAGGGATGGTTCCCTTTACTATAGCAGTCAGCCCCAGCATTTT.